This TCR beta chain was recovered during a study of cytomegalovirus exposure and HLA in healthy donors. Germline assignment: CDR1 GTSNPN and CDR2 SVGIG (reference sequence). The CDR3 spans 12 residues. Amplification used 60 Vbeta primers and 13 Jbeta primers. The repertoire was sequenced with immunoSEQ multiplex PCR; TCRdb's copy has only in-frame clones and lacks some. The table records over 200,000 clones, about 84% of them present only once. The receptor comes from a human donor in good health. Sequencing was carried out using PBMCs. This chain uses TRBV30 with TRBJ2-5; unclear D gene. Gene TRBJ2-7 matches the end of the DNA better, so the J call may be wrong. The CDR3 DNA sequence: TGTGCCTGGAGTGTACCCCCCTACGAGCAGTACTTC. It is translated as CAWSVPPYEQYF.